The clone carrying this TCR beta chain was counted between two and nine times. Antigen unknown. The data belong to a study of cytomegalovirus exposure and HLA in healthy donors. Study conclusions and caveats: Only CMV serostatus was available as immune exposure information.

This CDR3 is 11 amino acids long. V lost 1 base to trimming and J lost 5 bases, with 5 bases between them. Germline V gene data show CDR1 as GTSNPN and CDR2 as SVGIG (reference sequence). Vbeta (60) and Jbeta (13) primers were used in the PCR. Measured with immunoSEQ multiplex PCR; TCRdb has only the in-frame clones, and not every one. Of about 76,000 clones in the sample, around 80% are singletons; the top ten hold around 2.5%. The receptor comes from a male donor in good health and CMV-seropositive. The material sequenced was PBMCs. The rearrangement joins TRBV30 to TRBJ1-1; no clear D gene. The CDR3: CAWSARTEAFF. The CDR3 nucleotides are TGTGCCTGGAGTGCGCGGACTGAAGCTTTCTTT.